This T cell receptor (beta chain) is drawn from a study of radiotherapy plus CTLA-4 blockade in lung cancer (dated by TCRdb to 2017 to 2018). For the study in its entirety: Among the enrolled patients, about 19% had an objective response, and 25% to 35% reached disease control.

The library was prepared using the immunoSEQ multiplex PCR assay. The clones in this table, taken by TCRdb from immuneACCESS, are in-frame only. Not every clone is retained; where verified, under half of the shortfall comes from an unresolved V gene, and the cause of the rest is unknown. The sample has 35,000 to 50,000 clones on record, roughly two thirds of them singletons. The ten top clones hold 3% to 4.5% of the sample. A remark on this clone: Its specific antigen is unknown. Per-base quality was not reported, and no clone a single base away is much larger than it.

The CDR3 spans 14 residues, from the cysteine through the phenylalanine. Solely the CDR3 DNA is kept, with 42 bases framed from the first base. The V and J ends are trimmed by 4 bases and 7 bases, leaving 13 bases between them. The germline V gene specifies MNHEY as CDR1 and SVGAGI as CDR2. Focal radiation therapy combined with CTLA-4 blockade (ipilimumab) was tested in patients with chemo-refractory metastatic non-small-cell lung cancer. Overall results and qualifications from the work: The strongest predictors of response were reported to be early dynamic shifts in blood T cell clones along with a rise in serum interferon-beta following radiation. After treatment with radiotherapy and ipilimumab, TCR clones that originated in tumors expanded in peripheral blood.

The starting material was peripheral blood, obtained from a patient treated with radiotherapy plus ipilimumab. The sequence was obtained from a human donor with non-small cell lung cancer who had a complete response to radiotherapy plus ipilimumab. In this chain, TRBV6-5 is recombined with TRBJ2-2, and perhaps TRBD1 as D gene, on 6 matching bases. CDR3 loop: CASSWIQGIGELFF. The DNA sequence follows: TGTGCCAGCAGTTGGATACAGGGAATCGGGGAGCTGTTTTTT.